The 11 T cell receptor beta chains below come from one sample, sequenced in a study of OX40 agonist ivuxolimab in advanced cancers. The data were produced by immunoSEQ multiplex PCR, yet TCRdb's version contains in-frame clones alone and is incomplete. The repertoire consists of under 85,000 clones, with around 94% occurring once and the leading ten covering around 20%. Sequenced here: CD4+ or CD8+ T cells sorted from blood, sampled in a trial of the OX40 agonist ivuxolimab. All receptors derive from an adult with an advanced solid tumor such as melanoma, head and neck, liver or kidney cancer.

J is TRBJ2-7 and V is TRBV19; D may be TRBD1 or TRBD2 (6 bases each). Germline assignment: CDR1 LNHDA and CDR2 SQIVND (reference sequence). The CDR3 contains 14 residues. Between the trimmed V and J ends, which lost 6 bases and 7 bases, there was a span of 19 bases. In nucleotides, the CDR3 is TGTGCCAGTAGCCCTGTCGTTGTAGGGGGGGAGCAGTACTTC. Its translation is CASSPVVVGGEQYF.

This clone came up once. Written as DNA, the CDR3 is TGTGCCAGCAGCCCCCGGACTAGCTCCTACGAGCAGTACTTC. It specifies CASSPRTSSYEQYF. The chain employs TRBV7-2 and TRBJ2-7; 7 bases agree with TRBD2. CDR3 length equals 14 residues. V dropped 5 bases and J dropped 0; count of bases not matched to a gene: 4. Germline CDR1 and CDR2: SGHTA and FQGNSA.

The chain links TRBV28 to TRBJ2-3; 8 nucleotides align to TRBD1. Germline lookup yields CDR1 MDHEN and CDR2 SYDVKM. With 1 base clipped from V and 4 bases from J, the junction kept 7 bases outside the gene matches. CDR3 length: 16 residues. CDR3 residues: CASSLYPGGGSDTQYF. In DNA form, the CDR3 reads TGTGCCAGCAGTTTATACCCAGGGGGCGGCTCAGATACGCAGTATTTT.

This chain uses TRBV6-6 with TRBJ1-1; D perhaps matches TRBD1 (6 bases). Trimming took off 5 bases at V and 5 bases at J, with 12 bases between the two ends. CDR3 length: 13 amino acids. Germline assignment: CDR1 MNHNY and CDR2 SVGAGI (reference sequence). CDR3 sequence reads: CASSTGHLTEAFF. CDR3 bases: TGTGCCAGCAGTACGGGACACCTGACTGAAGCTTTCTTT.

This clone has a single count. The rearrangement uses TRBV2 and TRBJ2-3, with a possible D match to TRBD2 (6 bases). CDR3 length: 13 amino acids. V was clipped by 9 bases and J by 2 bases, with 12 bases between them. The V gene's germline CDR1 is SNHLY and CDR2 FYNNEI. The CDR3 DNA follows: TGTGCCAGTGGAAGGGGACTCACAGATACGCAGTATTTT. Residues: CASGRGLTDTQYF. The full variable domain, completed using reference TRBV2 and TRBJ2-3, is EPEVTQTPSHQVTQMGQEVILRCVPISNHLYFYWYRQILGQKVEFLVSFYNNEISEKSEIFDDQFSVERPDGSNFTLKIRSTKLEDSAMYFCASGRGLTDTQYFGPGTRLTVL.

DNA of the CDR3: TGCGCCAGCAGCCAAGAGAGCCCCTCTATGTACGAGCAGTACTTC. Amino acids: CASSQESPSMYEQYF. The J gene is TRBJ2-7, the V gene TRBV4-1; D is undetermined. The CDR3 sequence is 15 residues long. In germline, CDR1 is MGHRA, CDR2 YSYEKL. V dropped 0 bases and J dropped 4 bases, with 13 bases sitting between them.

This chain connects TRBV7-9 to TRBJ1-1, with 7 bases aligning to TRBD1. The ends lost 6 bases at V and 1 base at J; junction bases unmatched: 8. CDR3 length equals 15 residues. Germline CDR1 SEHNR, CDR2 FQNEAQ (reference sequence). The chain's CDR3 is CASRAGGAGNTEAFF. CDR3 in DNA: TGTGCCAGCAGAGCAGGGGGTGCGGGGAACACTGAAGCTTTCTTT.

CDR3 in amino acids: CASSRRTGTIYEQYF. CDR3 in DNA: TGTGCCAGCAGCCGCAGGACAGGTACTATCTACGAGCAGTACTTC. This rearrangement joins TRBV5-8 to TRBJ2-7, with 7 bases lining up with TRBD1. Germline CDR1 is SGHTS and CDR2 is YDEGEE. The CDR3 runs 15 residues. V lost 4 bases to trimming and J lost 3 bases; unmatched junction nucleotides: 10. Full variable domain (rest looked up from reference TRBV5-8 and TRBJ2-7): EAGVTQSPTHLIKTRGQQATLRCSPISGHTSVYWYQQALGLGLQFLLWYDEGEERNRGNFPPRFSGRQFPNYSSELNVNALELEDSALYLCASSRRTGTIYEQYFGPGTRLTVT.

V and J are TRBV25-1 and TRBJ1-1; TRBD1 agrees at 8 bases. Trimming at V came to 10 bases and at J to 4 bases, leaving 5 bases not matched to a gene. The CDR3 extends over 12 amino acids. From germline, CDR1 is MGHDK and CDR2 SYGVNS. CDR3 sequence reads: CATRGTGTEAFF. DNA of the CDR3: TGTGCCACCAGGGGGACAGGCACTGAAGCTTTCTTT.

The DNA of the CDR3 is TGTGCCAGCAGCTTAGCACAGCCGGGGGAGCAGTACTTC. Amino acids: CASSLAQPGEQYF. The rearrangement uses TRBV7-9 and TRBJ2-7; a possible D gene is TRBD2 (5 bases). Trimming removed 0 bases from V and 7 bases from J, with 10 bases in between. The CDR3 runs 13 residues. The V gene's germline CDR1 is SEHNR and CDR2 FQNEAQ (reference sequence).

The CDR3 reads CASSYSVGYTF. The CDR3 nucleotides are TGTGCCAGCAGTTACTCGGTTGGCTACACCTTC. The V and J genes are TRBV6-5 and TRBJ1-2; no reliable D call. Germline V gives CDR1 MNHEY, CDR2 SVGAGI. The CDR3 sequence is 11 residues long. Deletions cut 0 bases from V and 7 bases from J, with 3 bases between.